A selection of T cell receptor beta chains follows, all from one sample in a study of OX40 agonist ivuxolimab in advanced cancers. TCRdb's copy holds only in-frame clones and misses some; the assay was immunoSEQ multiplex PCR. Here the sample spans roughly 81,000 clones, 80% to 90% being singletons. The specimen was CD4+ or CD8+ T cells sorted from blood, collected in a trial of the OX40 agonist ivuxolimab. The receptors here all came from an adult with an advanced solid tumor such as melanoma, head and neck, liver or kidney cancer. The CDR3 runs from the conserved cysteine through the conserved F or W. D genes are given only for firm matches. Not all rows give a size; the values are once, few, many and, for expanded clones, a class.

d_call: TRBD2
clone_size: -
j_call: TRBJ2-7
v_call: TRBV2
cdr3_aa: CASSSGLAAFSYEQYF
cdr3_nt: TGTGCCAGCAGTTCCGGACTAGCGGCCTTCTCCTACGAGCAGTACTTC

d_call: -
clone_size: -
j_call: TRBJ2-1
v_call: TRBV7-2
cdr3_aa: CASSHNKDEQFF
cdr3_nt: TGTGCCAGCAGCCACAACAAGGATGAGCAGTTCTTC

d_call: TRBD1
clone_size: few
j_call: TRBJ1-6
v_call: TRBV6-5
cdr3_aa: CASSNGQGRAPLHF
cdr3_nt: TGTGCCAGCTCAAACGGACAGGGTCGGGCACCCCTCCACTTT

d_call: -
clone_size: -
j_call: TRBJ2-3
v_call: TRBV19
cdr3_aa: CASSLDVRTDTQYF
cdr3_nt: TGTGCCAGTAGTCTAGATGTTCGCACAGATACGCAGTATTTT

d_call: -
clone_size: -
j_call: TRBJ2-1
v_call: TRBV7-2
cdr3_aa: CASSPQIARLGDEQFF
cdr3_nt: TGTGCCAGCAGCCCTCAGATAGCTAGGCTAGGGGATGAGCAGTTCTTC

d_call: -
clone_size: -
j_call: TRBJ1-5
v_call: TRBV18
cdr3_aa: CASSPGRKNQPQHF
cdr3_nt: TGTGCCAGCTCACCAGGACGGAAAAATCAGCCCCAGCATTTT

d_call: TRBD1
clone_size: once
j_call: TRBJ1-2
v_call: TRBV7-2
cdr3_aa: CASSFWDRGHGYTF
cdr3_nt: TGTGCCAGCAGCTTTTGGGACAGGGGCCACGGCTACACCTTC

d_call: -
clone_size: -
j_call: TRBJ2-5
v_call: TRBV2
cdr3_aa: CASSVTGIGLETQYF
cdr3_nt: TGTGCCAGCAGTGTGACGGGGATAGGCCTGGAGACCCAGTACTTC

d_call: -
clone_size: -
j_call: TRBJ2-1
v_call: TRBV7-3
cdr3_aa: CASSRPLF
cdr3_nt: TGTGCCAGCAGCCGTCCCCTCTTC

d_call: TRBD2
clone_size: -
j_call: TRBJ2-7
v_call: TRBV6-5
cdr3_aa: CASSYSALAGAEQYF
cdr3_nt: TGTGCCAGCAGTTACTCAGCACTAGCGGGGGCCGAGCAGTACTTC

d_call: -
clone_size: once
j_call: TRBJ1-1
v_call: TRBV4-2
cdr3_aa: CASSPLRWGPNTEAFF
cdr3_nt: TGTGCCAGCAGTCCCCTAAGGTGGGGGCCTAACACTGAAGCTTTCTTT

d_call: -
clone_size: -
j_call: TRBJ2-1
v_call: TRBV7-8
cdr3_aa: CASSPIMGNEQFF
cdr3_nt: TGTGCCAGCAGCCCCATTATGGGGAATGAGCAGTTCTTC

d_call: TRBD2
clone_size: few
j_call: TRBJ2-5
v_call: TRBV7-7
cdr3_aa: CASSFGSGEGETQYF
cdr3_nt: TGTGCCAGCAGCTTTGGTAGCGGGGAGGGCGAGACCCAGTACTTC

d_call: -
clone_size: -
j_call: TRBJ2-3
v_call: TRBV7-9
cdr3_aa: CASSLGRTAFTDTQYF
cdr3_nt: TGTGCCAGCAGCTTAGGGCGGACAGCTTTCACAGATACGCAGTATTTT

d_call: -
clone_size: -
j_call: TRBJ2-4
v_call: TRBV10-1
cdr3_aa: CASSASITKNIQYF
cdr3_nt: TGCGCCAGCAGTGCTTCGATTACCAAAAACATTCAGTACTTC

d_call: -
clone_size: -
j_call: TRBJ1-1
v_call: TRBV6-5
cdr3_aa: CASSLYSYTEAFF
cdr3_nt: TGTGCCAGCAGTTTATACAGCTACACTGAAGCTTTCTTT

d_call: -
clone_size: -
j_call: TRBJ1-1
v_call: TRBV6-6
cdr3_aa: CASSYGQNTEAFF
cdr3_nt: TGTGCCAGCAGTTACGGGCAGAACACTGAAGCTTTCTTT

d_call: -
clone_size: -
j_call: TRBJ1-5
v_call: TRBV25-1
cdr3_aa: CASSLGSSSNQPQHF
cdr3_nt: TGTGCCAGCAGTCTGGGATCGAGCTCCAATCAGCCCCAGCATTTT

d_call: TRBD1
clone_size: -
j_call: TRBJ1-2
v_call: TRBV7-2
cdr3_aa: CASSWGQGGGYTF
cdr3_nt: TGTGCCAGCAGCTGGGGACAGGGAGGAGGCTACACCTTC

d_call: TRBD1
clone_size: -
j_call: TRBJ1-5
v_call: TRBV23-1
cdr3_aa: CASSQSKGAGGQPQHF
cdr3_nt: TGCGCCAGCAGTCAATCCAAGGGGGCGGGTGGTCAGCCCCAGCATTTT

d_call: -
clone_size: -
j_call: TRBJ2-1
v_call: TRBV5-1
cdr3_aa: CASSLVLAGSYNEQFF
cdr3_nt: TGCGCCAGCAGCTTGGTTTTGGCGGGTTCCTACAATGAGCAGTTCTTC

d_call: -
clone_size: -
j_call: TRBJ2-7
v_call: TRBV9
cdr3_aa: CASSVWPSYEQYF
cdr3_nt: TGTGCCAGCAGCGTCTGGCCTTCCTACGAGCAGTACTTC

d_call: TRBD1
clone_size: few
j_call: TRBJ2-2
v_call: TRBV19
cdr3_aa: CASSIPLSGGRTGELFF
cdr3_nt: TGTGCCAGTAGTATTCCTCTCTCAGGGGGCAGGACCGGGGAGCTGTTTTTT

d_call: -
clone_size: -
j_call: TRBJ2-1
v_call: TRBV12-5
cdr3_aa: CASGPPGRTSSYNEQFF
cdr3_nt: TGTGCTAGTGGTCCCCCGGGCCGCACTTCCTCCTACAATGAGCAGTTCTTC

d_call: -
clone_size: -
j_call: TRBJ2-7
v_call: TRBV29-1
cdr3_aa: CSVGPDHYEQYF
cdr3_nt: TGCAGCGTTGGCCCCGACCACTACGAGCAGTACTTC

d_call: -
clone_size: once
j_call: TRBJ2-3
v_call: TRBV4-1
cdr3_aa: CASSQDFLPTDTQYF
cdr3_nt: TGCGCCAGCAGCCAAGATTTCCTCCCCACAGATACGCAGTATTTT

d_call: TRBD2
clone_size: -
j_call: TRBJ2-3
v_call: TRBV27
cdr3_aa: CASSLLALAGVQSPDTQYF
cdr3_nt: TGTGCCAGCAGTTTATTGGCACTAGCGGGGGTGCAATCCCCAGATACGCAGTATTTT

d_call: TRBD1
clone_size: once
j_call: TRBJ1-2
v_call: TRBV5-1
cdr3_aa: CASSQGQGDSLSYGYTF
cdr3_nt: TGCGCCAGCAGCCAGGGACAGGGGGACTCCCTCTCCTATGGCTACACCTTC

d_call: -
clone_size: -
j_call: TRBJ1-5
v_call: TRBV6-1
cdr3_aa: CASRVSLDQPQHF
cdr3_nt: TGTGCCAGCAGGGTCTCCTTAGATCAGCCCCAGCATTTT

d_call: -
clone_size: -
j_call: TRBJ1-3
v_call: TRBV25-1
cdr3_aa: CASGTGNTIYF
cdr3_nt: TGTGCCAGCGGTACTGGAAACACCATATATTTT

d_call: -
clone_size: -
j_call: TRBJ2-1
v_call: TRBV2
cdr3_aa: CASKPAYNEQFF
cdr3_nt: TGTGCCAGCAAGCCTGCCTACAATGAGCAGTTCTTC

d_call: -
clone_size: -
j_call: TRBJ1-2
v_call: TRBV4-1
cdr3_aa: CASSQSVETGTSGGYTF
cdr3_nt: TGCGCCAGCAGCCAAAGCGTAGAAACAGGGACCTCGGGTGGCTACACCTTC

d_call: -
clone_size: -
j_call: TRBJ1-3
v_call: TRBV7-3
cdr3_aa: CASSLGAGAGNTIYF
cdr3_nt: TGTGCCAGCAGCTTAGGGGCGGGAGCGGGAAACACCATATATTTT